This section outlines one TCR beta chain sequence together with its context. This record belongs to a study of T cell changes during pregnancy in multiple sclerosis. Measured with immunoSEQ multiplex PCR; TCRdb has only the in-frame clones, and not every one. The repertoire holds 50,000 to 60,000 clones, with 90% as singletons. This CDR3 contains 16 residues. The V end was cut by 5 bases, the J end by 6 bases, with 21 bases between. Per germline, CDR1 SGHTA and CDR2 FQGTGA. V and J are TRBV7-3 and TRBJ2-3; maybe TRBD2 (8 bases). This specimen was CD4+ T cells from peripheral blood mononuclear cells, taken in the first trimester of pregnancy. The receptor's source is a female donor with multiple sclerosis, enrolled in a pregnancy study. CDR3 nucleotide sequence: TGTGCCAGCAGCCCAAGGGGGCCGGGGGGGCGGGATACGCAGTATTTT. Encoded protein: CASSPRGPGGRDTQYF.